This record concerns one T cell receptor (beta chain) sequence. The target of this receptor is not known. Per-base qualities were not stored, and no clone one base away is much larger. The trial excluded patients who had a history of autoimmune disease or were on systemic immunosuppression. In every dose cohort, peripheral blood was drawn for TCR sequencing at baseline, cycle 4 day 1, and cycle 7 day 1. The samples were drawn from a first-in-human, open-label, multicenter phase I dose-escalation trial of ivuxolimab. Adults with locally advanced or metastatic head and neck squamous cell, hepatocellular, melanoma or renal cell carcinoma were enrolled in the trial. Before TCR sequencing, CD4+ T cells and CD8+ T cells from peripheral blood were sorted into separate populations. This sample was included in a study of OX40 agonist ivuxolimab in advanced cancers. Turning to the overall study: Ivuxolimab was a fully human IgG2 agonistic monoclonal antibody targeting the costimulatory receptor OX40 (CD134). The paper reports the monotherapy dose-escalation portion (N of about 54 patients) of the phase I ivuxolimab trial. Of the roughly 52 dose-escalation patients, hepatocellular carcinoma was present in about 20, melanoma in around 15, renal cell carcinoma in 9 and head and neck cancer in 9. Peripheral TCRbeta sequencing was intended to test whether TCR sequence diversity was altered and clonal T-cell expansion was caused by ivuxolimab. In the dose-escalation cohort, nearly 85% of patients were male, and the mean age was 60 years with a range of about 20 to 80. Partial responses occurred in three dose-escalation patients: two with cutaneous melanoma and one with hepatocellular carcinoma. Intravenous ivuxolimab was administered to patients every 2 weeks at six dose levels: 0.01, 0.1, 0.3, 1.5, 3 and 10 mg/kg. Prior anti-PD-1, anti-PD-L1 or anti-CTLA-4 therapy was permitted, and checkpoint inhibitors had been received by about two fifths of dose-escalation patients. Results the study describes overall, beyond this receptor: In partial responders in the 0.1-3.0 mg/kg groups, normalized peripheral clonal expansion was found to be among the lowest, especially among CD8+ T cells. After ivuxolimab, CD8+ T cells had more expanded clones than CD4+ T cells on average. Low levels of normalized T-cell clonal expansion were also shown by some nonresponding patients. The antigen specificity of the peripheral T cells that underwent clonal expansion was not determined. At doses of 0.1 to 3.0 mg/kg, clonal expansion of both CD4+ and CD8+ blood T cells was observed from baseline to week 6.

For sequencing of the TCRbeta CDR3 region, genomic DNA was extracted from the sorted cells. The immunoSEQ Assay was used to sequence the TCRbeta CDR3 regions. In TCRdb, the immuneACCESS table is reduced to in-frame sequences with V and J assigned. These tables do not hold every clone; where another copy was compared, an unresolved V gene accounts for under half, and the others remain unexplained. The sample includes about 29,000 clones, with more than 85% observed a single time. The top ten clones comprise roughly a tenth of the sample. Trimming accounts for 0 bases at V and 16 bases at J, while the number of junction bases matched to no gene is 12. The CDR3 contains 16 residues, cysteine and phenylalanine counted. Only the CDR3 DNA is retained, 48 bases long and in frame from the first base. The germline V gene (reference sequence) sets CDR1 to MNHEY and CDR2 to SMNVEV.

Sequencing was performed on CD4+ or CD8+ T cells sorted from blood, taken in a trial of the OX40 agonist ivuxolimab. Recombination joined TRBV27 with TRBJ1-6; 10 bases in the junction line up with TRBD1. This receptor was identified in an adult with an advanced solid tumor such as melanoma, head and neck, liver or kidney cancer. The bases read TGTGCCAGCAGTTTATCTCCCGGGACAGGGGCGCGACCTCTCCACTTT. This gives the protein CASSLSPGTGARPLHF.